Shown below are 21 T cell receptor beta chains from a single sample sequenced in a study of response to subunit inactivated influenza vaccine. TCRdb passed the RT-PCR reads through MiXCR, listing each CDR3 protein once. This sample has just over 300,000 distinct CDR3 sequences, with just over 20% found just once. The material sequenced was PBMCs from blood, taken approximately 20 months after vaccination. All receptors derive from a man aged 45 to 70 who received an inactivated influenza vaccine.

V is TRBV7-2 and J is TRBJ1-2; 7 nucleotides line up with TRBD1. V shed 5 bases and J 4 bases; nucleotides not matched to a gene: 4. The CDR3 contains 13 residues. Germline V CDR1 and CDR2: SGHTA, FQGNSA. CDR3 DNA sequence: TGTGCCAGCAGCCCGACAGGGAGCTATGGCTACACCTTC. It yields the protein CASSPTGSYGYTF.

This clonotype was recorded a few times. The gene calls are TRBV25-1 and TRBJ2-3; 8 nucleotides match TRBD2. There are 15 residues in the CDR3. Germline loops: CDR1 MGHDK, CDR2 SYGVNS. V lost 2 bases to trimming and J lost 2 bases; unmatched junction nucleotides: 3. CDR3 sequence (DNA): TGTGCCAGCAGTGAAATTAGCGGGACCACAGATACGCAGTATTTT. Encoded protein: CASSEISGTTDTQYF. The full variable domain, with the rest looked up from reference TRBV25-1 and TRBJ2-3, is EADIYQTPRYLVIGTGKKITLECSQTMGHDKMYWYQQDPGMELHLIHYSYGVNSTEKGDLSSESTVSRIRTEHFPLTLESARPSHTSQYLCASSEISGTTDTQYFGPGTRLTVL.

The rearrangement uses TRBV27 and TRBJ2-7; 9 bases fit TRBD2. The CDR3 covers 17 residues. Trimming cost V 3 bases and J 0 bases; bases outside gene matches: 9. Germline-derived CDR1 and CDR2 are MNHEY and SMNVEV (reference sequence). Here the CDR3 DNA reads TGTGCCAGCAGTTTCGCCTACAATAGCGGGGGCTCCTACGAGCAGTACTTC. Its protein is CASSFAYNSGGSYEQYF.

This clonotype was found a few times. The rearrangement uses TRBV20-1 and TRBJ1-2; 7 bases are shared with TRBD1. The CDR3 covers 15 residues. V lost 3 bases, J lost 4 bases, and 11 bases stayed unmatched. Germline V gene sequence: CDR1 DFQATT, CDR2 SNEGSKA (reference sequence). In nucleotides, the CDR3 is TGCAGTGCTAGTAGGCCGGGACAGAGAGCCTATGGCTACACCTTC. It is translated as CSASRPGQRAYGYTF.

J is TRBJ2-1 and V is TRBV6-1; maybe TRBD1 (5 bases). Trimming removed 11 bases from V and 3 bases from J, with 20 bases in between. CDR3 length equals 15 residues. Germline V CDR1 and CDR2: MNHNS, SASEGT. CDR3 nucleotide sequence: TGTGCCTTGACTGACAGCATCCTATACTACAATGAGCAGTTCTTC. It yields the protein CALTDSILYYNEQFF.

This sequence joins TRBV19 and TRBJ1-1, with 8 bases that match TRBD1. V was clipped by 5 bases and J by 4 bases; unmatched bases: 9. The germline CDR1 and CDR2 sequences are LNHDA and SQIVND (reference sequence). This CDR3 is built from 15 residues. The CDR3 loop is CASSDRQGLGTEAFF. DNA of the CDR3: TGTGCCAGTAGTGATAGACAGGGGTTGGGCACTGAAGCTTTCTTT.

V is TRBV14 and J is TRBJ2-7, with 8 positions matching TRBD2. The CDR3 is made up of 14 amino acids. The germline V gene has CDR1 SGHDN and CDR2 FVKESK. V was clipped by 4 bases and J by 4 bases; unmatched bases: 6. For the CDR3, the DNA is TGTGCCAGCAGCCGCCAGCGGGAGAGGTACGAGCAGTACTTC. Protein sequence: CASSRQRERYEQYF.

This clonotype was recorded a few times. The chain is built from TRBV7-9 and TRBJ2-3, with TRBD2 matching 11 bases. This CDR3 region has 17 residues. V shed 0 bases, J shed 2 bases, and the junction held 4 bases outside the gene matches. CDR1 SEHNR and CDR2 FQNEAQ come from the germline V gene (reference sequence). The CDR3 reads CASSLAGTSGTTDTQYF. The DNA for the CDR3 is TGTGCCAGCAGCTTAGCTGGGACTAGCGGAACCACAGATACGCAGTATTTT.

This chain links TRBV12-3 or TRBV12-4 with TRBJ1-1, with no clear D. CDR3 length: 16 residues. Trimming pared 5 bases from V and 0 bases from J, leaving 16 bases between. This CDR3 reads CASSPSLGRMNTEAFF. CDR3 in DNA: TGTGCCAGCAGTCCTTCTCTGGGCAGAATGAACACTGAAGCTTTCTTT.

The chain employs TRBV9 and TRBJ2-1, with D maybe TRBD2 (6 bases). The CDR3 sequence is 17 residues long. Germline CDR1 reads SGDLS; CDR2 reads YYNGEE. Trimming removed 3 bases at V and 2 bases at J, with 18 bases between. Written as DNA, the CDR3 is TGTGCCAGCAGCGACCCTAGCCGGGAGAGCCCCTACAATGAGCAGTTCTTC. It specifies CASSDPSRESPYNEQFF.

There are a few counts of this clonotype. The rearrangement joins TRBV5-1 to TRBJ2-3, with TRBD2 matching 10 bases. The CDR3 sequence is 16 residues long. Germline values: CDR1 SGHRS, CDR2 YFSETQ. V dropped 0 bases and J dropped 2; count of bases not matched to a gene: 3. For the CDR3, the DNA is TGCGCCAGCAGCTTGGGGCTAGCGGGAGCCACAGATACGCAGTATTTT. This sequence encodes CASSLGLAGATDTQYF. The entire variable domain, with the rest obtained from reference TRBV5-1 and TRBJ2-3, is as follows: KAGVTQTPRYLIKTRGQQVTLSCSPISGHRSVSWYQQTPGQGLQFLFEYFSETQRNKGNFPGRFSGRQFSNSRSEMNVSTLELGDSALYLCASSLGLAGATDTQYFGPGTRLTVL.

The chain uses TRBV19 and TRBJ2-2; 7 nucleotides agree with TRBD1. CDR1 is LNHDA and CDR2 is SQIVND in the germline V gene (reference sequence). The CDR3 contains 15 residues. The V gene end was trimmed by 6 bases and the J gene end by 4 bases; junction bases not matched to a gene: 8. The chain's CDR3 is CASRVTGDRTGELFF. In DNA, the CDR3 is TGTGCCAGTAGGGTCACAGGGGATCGCACCGGGGAGCTGTTTTTT.

This clonotype was recorded only once. The CDR3 DNA follows: TGTGCCAGCAGCATTCCGGGACAGGGGAGAGAAAAACTGTTTTTT. It specifies CASSIPGQGREKLFF. The V and J genes are TRBV5-6 and TRBJ1-4, with 10 nucleotides matching TRBD1. Germline V CDR1 and CDR2: SGHDT, YYEEEE. V trimming: 4 bases; J trimming: 8 bases; junction bases outside the gene matches: 8. The CDR3 extends over 15 amino acids.

This clonotype was counted between two and nine times. The chain joins TRBV7-2 to TRBJ1-5; 8 positions match TRBD1. CDR1 SGHTA and CDR2 FQGNSA come from the germline V gene. Trimming removed 5 bases from V and 10 bases from J; junction bases left unmatched: 10. The CDR3 has 14 amino acids. Here the CDR3 DNA reads TGTGCCAGCAGCCTGGGACAGGCTAACACCCCCCAGCATTTT. Translated: CASSLGQANTPQHF. Together with reference TRBV7-2 and TRBJ1-5, the CDR3 gives the full variable domain: GAGVSQSPSNKVTEKGKDVELRCDPISGHTALYWYRQSLGQGLEFLIYFQGNSAPDKSGLPSDRFSAERTGGSVSTLTIQRTQQEDSAVYLCASSLGQANTPQHFGDGTRLSIL.

This clonotype came up a few times. This rearrangement joins TRBV7-8 to TRBJ1-1; TRBD1 might be the D (6 bases). Trimming cost V 2 bases and J 4 bases, with 8 bases left between them. Germline loops: CDR1 SGHVS, CDR2 FQNEAQ. The CDR3 is made up of 13 amino acids. The CDR3 sequence is CASSLSGATEAFF. CDR3 sequence (DNA): TGTGCCAGCAGCTTATCGGGGGCCACTGAAGCTTTCTTT.

This clonotype was observed a few times. The chain uses TRBV28 and TRBJ1-1, with a tentative D call TRBD1 (5 bases). Germline V CDR1 and CDR2: MDHEN, SYDVKM. The germline V and J ends were trimmed by 3 bases and 4 bases, with 12 bases remaining between them. This CDR3 region has 14 residues. CDR3 bases: TGTGCCAGCAGTTTCAGGGTTCCCGGCACTGAAGCTTTCTTT. It translates to CASSFRVPGTEAFF.

J is TRBJ1-1 and V is TRBV2; 10 nucleotides match TRBD1. Germline V gene sequence: CDR1 SNHLY, CDR2 FYNNEI. Losses at the gene ends were 11 bases for V and 5 bases for J; bases not matched to a gene: 11. CDR3 length equals 14 residues. CDR3 bases: TGTGCCGTTCGGGGGACAGGGGTCGGGACTGAAGCTTTCTTT. It is translated as CAVRGTGVGTEAFF.

This clonotype has ten or more counts. This chain links TRBV28 with TRBJ1-1; unclear D gene. V lost 2 bases and J 1 base, leaving 5 bases between the germline ends. The germline CDR1 and CDR2 sequences are MDHEN and SYDVKM. This CDR3 region has 13 residues. The CDR3 DNA follows: TGTGCCAGCAGTTTACTAGCGAACACTGAAGCTTTCTTT. It yields the protein CASSLLANTEAFF.

This chain joins TRBV7-7 and TRBJ2-2, with D maybe TRBD1 (6 bases). The CDR3 is made up of 17 amino acids. Trimming stripped 0 bases from V and 6 bases from J, with 17 bases between. Germline CDR1 reads SSHAT; CDR2 reads FNYEAQ (reference sequence). CDR3 DNA sequence: TGTGCCAGCAGCTTAGCGTTCACAGGGTATTTCTCCGGGGAGCTGTTTTTT. Translation: CASSLAFTGYFSGELFF. The variable domain in full, with the rest retrieved from reference TRBV7-7 and TRBJ2-2, is GAGVSQSPRYKVTKRGQDVTLRCDPISSHATLYWYQQALGQGPEFLTYFNYEAQPDKSGLPSDRFSAERPEGSISTLTIQRTEQRDSAMYRCASSLAFTGYFSGELFFGEGSRLTVL.

Details on this clonotype: One end of the junction varies from germline; a read error may be responsible. The chain uses TRBV7-8 and TRBJ1-3; no definite D call. The CDR3 runs to 16 residues. Germline V CDR1 and CDR2: SGHVS, FQNEAQ. The chain's CDR3 is CASSLARFPSGNAIYF. CDR3 nucleotides: TGTGCCAGCAGCTTAGCCCGCTTCCCCTCTGGAAACGCCATATATTTT.

The CDR3 DNA reads TGCAGTGCTAGAGATCATCGCAGGGGAGGGGGCTACACCTTC. Its translation: CSARDHRRGGGYTF. This chain joins TRBV20-1 and TRBJ1-2; TRBD1 is a possible D gene (6 bases). Germline V CDR1 and CDR2: DFQATT, SNEGSKA (reference sequence). The germline V and J ends were trimmed by 0 bases and 8 bases, with 16 bases remaining between them. CDR3 length equals 14 residues.